The T cell receptor beta chain described here comes from a study of PD-1 blockade in classical Hodgkin lymphoma. Whole-study context: Patients were given intravenous nivolumab, 3 mg/kg, every 2 weeks.

Sequenced by immunoSEQ multiplex PCR; TCRdb stores in-frame clones only, minus some. The sample records approximately 29,000 clones, around 80% being singletons. Sample time point: cycle 4 day 1 (C4D1), after more than five weeks of nivolumab. There was relapse after autologous stem cell transplantation in every patient, and there was variation in brentuximab vedotin exposure. Notes on this clone: Antigen specificity is unknown. Other DNA sequences in this specimen translate into the identical CDR3.

This CDR3 has 14 residues. The germline V gene encodes CDR1 SGHRS and CDR2 YFSETQ. The V gene end was trimmed by 4 bases and the J gene end by 5 bases; junction bases not matched to a gene: 6. Study-level results: Repertoire differences lack defined causes, possibly disease activity or prior therapy. It was among complete responders that baseline diversity resembled that of newly diagnosed patients.

The clonotype comes from a human donor with classical Hodgkin lymphoma. The sample here was peripheral blood mononuclear cells (PBMCs), taken before the fourth cycle of nivolumab. The chain employs TRBV5-1 and TRBJ1-1; the match to TRBD1 covers 9 bases. The CDR3 nucleotides read TGCGCCAGCAGCCTCGGGACAGGGAAAACTGAAGCTTTCTTT. Its protein product is CASSLGTGKTEAFF.